The 6 T cell receptor beta chains in this list originate from one sample, sequenced in a study of blood T cell repertoires in COVID-19. The repertoire was sequenced with immunoSEQ multiplex PCR; TCRdb's copy has only in-frame clones and lacks some. The sample carries approximately 73,000 clones, 85% to 90% recorded once. The sample taken for sequencing was peripheral blood. All receptors derive from a man at least 80 years old with acute or convalescent COVID-19.

The genes are TRBV6-5 and TRBJ2-7; TRBD1 agrees at 8 bases. This CDR3 spans 15 amino acids. The germline gives CDR1 MNHEY, CDR2 SVGAGI. The J segment lost 2 bases and the V segment lost 7 bases, leaving 10 bases of the junction unmatched. The CDR3 DNA is TGTGCCAGCACCCTGAGGACAGGGTCCGCCTACGAGCAGTACTTC. This encodes CASTLRTGSAYEQYF.

The chain links TRBV5-4 to TRBJ1-2; 9 bases match TRBD1. The length of the CDR3 is 13 residues. Germline values: CDR1 SGHNT, CDR2 YYREEE (reference sequence). Trimming cost V 4 bases and J 6 bases; bases outside gene matches: 4. CDR3 nucleotides: TGTGCCAGCAGCCCGGGACAGGGTAATGGCTACACCTTC. Protein: CASSPGQGNGYTF.

The rearrangement joins TRBV6-5 to TRBJ1-2; D is unclear. V was cut by 0 bases and J by 8 bases, with 10 bases left in between. This CDR3 region has 13 residues. CDR1 is MNHEY and CDR2 is SVGAGI in the germline V gene. Written as DNA, the CDR3 is TGTGCCAGCAGTTACTCGCCTTCAGTCGGCTACACCTTC. Translated: CASSYSPSVGYTF.

The chain joins TRBV2 to TRBJ2-3, with D hard to call. This CDR3 is 14 amino acids long. Trimming pared 8 bases from V and 1 base from J, leaving 13 bases between. The germline CDR1 and CDR2 sequences are SNHLY and FYNNEI. CDR3: CASSTPSGTDTQYF. The CDR3 DNA reads as TGTGCCAGCTCGACCCCCAGCGGCACAGATACGCAGTATTTT.

The chain links TRBV2 to TRBJ1-4, with TRBD1 as a possible D gene (6 bases). CDR1 and CDR2 from the germline V gene are SNHLY and FYNNEI. The CDR3 sequence is 15 residues long. V was trimmed by 2 bases and J by 7 bases, leaving 14 bases between them. CDR3 nucleotide sequence: TGTGCCAGCAGTGAAACAGGGTCGGACGGTGAAAAACTGTTTTTT. It specifies CASSETGSDGEKLFF.

The V call is TRBV2, the J call TRBJ2-7; 7 nucleotides line up with TRBD2. Germline-derived CDR1 and CDR2 are SNHLY and FYNNEI. After removal of 5 bases from V and 3 bases from J, the junction contained 4 bases not matched to a gene. This CDR3 has 13 residues. The CDR3 nucleotides are TGTGCCAGCAGTAGGAGGGAGGGCTACGAGCAGTACTTC. Translated: CASSRREGYEQYF.